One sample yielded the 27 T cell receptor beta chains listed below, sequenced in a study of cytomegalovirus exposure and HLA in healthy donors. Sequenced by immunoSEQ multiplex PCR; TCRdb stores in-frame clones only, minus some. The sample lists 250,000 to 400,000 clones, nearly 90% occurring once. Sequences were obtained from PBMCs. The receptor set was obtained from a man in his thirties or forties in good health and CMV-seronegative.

In DNA form, the CDR3 reads TGTGCCAGCAGCGTAGAGGAGGGTACTGGAAACACCATATATTTT. Its translation: CASSVEEGTGNTIYF. V and J are TRBV9 and TRBJ1-3; D not certain. This CDR3 is built from 15 residues. Trimming stripped 0 bases from V and 2 bases from J, with 9 bases between. Germline V gives CDR1 SGDLS, CDR2 YYNGEE.

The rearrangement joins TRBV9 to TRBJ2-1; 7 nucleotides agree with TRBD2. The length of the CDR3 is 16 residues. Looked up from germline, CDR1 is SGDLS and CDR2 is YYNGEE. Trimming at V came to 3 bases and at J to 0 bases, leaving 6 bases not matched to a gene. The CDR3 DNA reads TGTGCCAGCAGCGCATCCGGGACTAACTCCTACAATGAGCAGTTCTTC. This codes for CASSASGTNSYNEQFF.

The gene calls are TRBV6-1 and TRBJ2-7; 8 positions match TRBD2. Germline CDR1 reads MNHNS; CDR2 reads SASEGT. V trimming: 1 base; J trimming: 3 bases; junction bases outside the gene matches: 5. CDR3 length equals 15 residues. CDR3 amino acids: CASSEGPSGYYEQYF. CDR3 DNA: TGTGCCAGCAGTGAAGGTCCTAGCGGGTACTACGAGCAGTACTTC.

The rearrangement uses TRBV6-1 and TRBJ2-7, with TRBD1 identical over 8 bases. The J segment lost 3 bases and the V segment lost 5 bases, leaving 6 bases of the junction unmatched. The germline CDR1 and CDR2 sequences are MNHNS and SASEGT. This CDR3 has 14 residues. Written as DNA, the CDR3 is TGTGCCAGCAGTCTAGACAGGGGTGGCTACGAGCAGTACTTC. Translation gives CASSLDRGGYEQYF.

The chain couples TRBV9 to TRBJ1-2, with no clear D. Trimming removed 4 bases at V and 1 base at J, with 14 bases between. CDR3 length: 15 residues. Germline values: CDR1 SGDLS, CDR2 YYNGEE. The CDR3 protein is CASSSLGGLNYGYTF. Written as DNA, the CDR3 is TGTGCCAGCAGCTCGCTGGGTGGACTTAACTATGGCTACACCTTC. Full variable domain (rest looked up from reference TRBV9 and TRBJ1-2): DSGVTQTPKHLITATGQRVTLRCSPRSGDLSVYWYQQSLDQGLQFLIQYYNGEERAKGNILERFSAQQFPDLHSELNLSSLELGDSALYFCASSSLGGLNYGYTFGSGTRLTVV.

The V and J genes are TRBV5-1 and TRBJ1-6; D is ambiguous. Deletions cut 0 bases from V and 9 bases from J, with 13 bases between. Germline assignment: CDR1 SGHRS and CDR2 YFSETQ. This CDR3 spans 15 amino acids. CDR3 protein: CASSLDPGSSSPLHF. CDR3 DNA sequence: TGCGCCAGCAGCTTGGATCCGGGATCCTCTTCACCCCTCCACTTT.

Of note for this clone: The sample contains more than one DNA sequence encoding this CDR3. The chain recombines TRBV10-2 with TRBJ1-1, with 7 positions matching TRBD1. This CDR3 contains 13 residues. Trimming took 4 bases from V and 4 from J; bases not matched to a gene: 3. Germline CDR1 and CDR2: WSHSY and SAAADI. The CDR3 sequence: CASSGAGGTEAFF. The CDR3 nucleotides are TGCGCCAGCAGTGGTGCAGGGGGCACTGAAGCTTTCTTT.

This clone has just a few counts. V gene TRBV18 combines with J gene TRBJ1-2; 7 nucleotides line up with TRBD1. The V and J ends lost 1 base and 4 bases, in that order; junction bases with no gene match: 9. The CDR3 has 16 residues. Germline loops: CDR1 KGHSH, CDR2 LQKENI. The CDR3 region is CASSPLDRPGGYGYTF. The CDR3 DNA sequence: TGTGCCAGCTCACCACTGGACAGGCCTGGGGGCTATGGCTACACCTTC.

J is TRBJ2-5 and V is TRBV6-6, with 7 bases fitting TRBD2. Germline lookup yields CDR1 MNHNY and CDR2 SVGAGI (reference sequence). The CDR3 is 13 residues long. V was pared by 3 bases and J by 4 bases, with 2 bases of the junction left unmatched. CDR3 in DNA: TGTGCCAGCAGTTATCGACTAGCAGAGACCCAGTACTTC. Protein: CASSYRLAETQYF.

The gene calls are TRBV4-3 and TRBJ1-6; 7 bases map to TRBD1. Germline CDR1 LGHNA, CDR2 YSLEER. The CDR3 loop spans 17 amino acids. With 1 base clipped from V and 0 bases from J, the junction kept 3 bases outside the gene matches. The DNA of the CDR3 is TGCGCCAGCAGCCAAGGACAGGGAACCTCCTATAATTCACCCCTCCACTTT. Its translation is CASSQGQGTSYNSPLHF.

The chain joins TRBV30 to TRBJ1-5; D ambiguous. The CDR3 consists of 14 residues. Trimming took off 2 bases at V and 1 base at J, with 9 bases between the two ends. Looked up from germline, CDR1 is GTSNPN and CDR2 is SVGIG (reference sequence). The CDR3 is CAWSQAGSNQPQHF. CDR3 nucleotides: TGTGCCTGGAGTCAGGCAGGAAGCAATCAGCCCCAGCATTTT.

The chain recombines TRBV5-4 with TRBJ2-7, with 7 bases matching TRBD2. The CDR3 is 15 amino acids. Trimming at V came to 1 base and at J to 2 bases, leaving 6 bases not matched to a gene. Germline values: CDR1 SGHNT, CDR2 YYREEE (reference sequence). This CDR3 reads CASSLSSGGTYEQYF. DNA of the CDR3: TGTGCCAGCAGCTTGTCCTCGGGGGGAACCTACGAGCAGTACTTC. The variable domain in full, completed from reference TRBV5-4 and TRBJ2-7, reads ETGVTQSPTHLIKTRGQQVTLRCSSQSGHNTVSWYQQALGQGPQFIFQYYREEENGRGNFPPRFSGLQFPNYSSELNVNALELDDSALYLCASSLSSGGTYEQYFGPGTRLTVT.

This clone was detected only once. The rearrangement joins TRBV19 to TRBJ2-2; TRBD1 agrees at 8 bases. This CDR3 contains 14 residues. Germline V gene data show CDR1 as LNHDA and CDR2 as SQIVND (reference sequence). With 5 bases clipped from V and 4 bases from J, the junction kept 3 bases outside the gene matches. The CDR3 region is CASSQGARTGELFF. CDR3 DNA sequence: TGTGCCAGTAGTCAGGGGGCCCGCACCGGGGAGCTGTTTTTT.

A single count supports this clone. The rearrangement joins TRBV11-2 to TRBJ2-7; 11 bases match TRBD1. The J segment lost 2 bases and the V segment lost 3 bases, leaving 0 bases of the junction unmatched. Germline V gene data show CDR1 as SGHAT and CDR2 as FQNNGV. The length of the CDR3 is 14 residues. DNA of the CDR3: TGTGCCAGCAGCTTGGACAGGGGGCCCTACGAGCAGTACTTC. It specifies CASSLDRGPYEQYF.

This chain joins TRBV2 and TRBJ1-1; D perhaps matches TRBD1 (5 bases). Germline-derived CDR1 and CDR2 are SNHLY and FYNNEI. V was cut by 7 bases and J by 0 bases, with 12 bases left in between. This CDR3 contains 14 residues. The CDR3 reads CASIGGGLNTEAFF. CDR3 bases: TGTGCCAGCATCGGGGGGGGATTGAACACTGAAGCTTTCTTT. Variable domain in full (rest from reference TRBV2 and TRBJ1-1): EPEVTQTPSHQVTQMGQEVILRCVPISNHLYFYWYRQILGQKVEFLVSFYNNEISEKSEIFDDQFSVERPDGSNFTLKIRSTKLEDSAMYFCASIGGGLNTEAFFGQGTRLTVV.

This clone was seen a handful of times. This CDR3 reads CASSVAPNAGELFF. In DNA form, the CDR3 reads TGTGCCAGCAGCGTAGCCCCTAACGCCGGGGAGCTGTTTTTT. The rearrangement joins TRBV9 to TRBJ2-2; D gene unclear. Germline V gene lookup returns CDR1 SGDLS and CDR2 YYNGEE. The CDR3 is 14 amino acids. V was trimmed by 0 bases and J by 6 bases, leaving 9 bases between them. The full variable domain, its missing parts supplied by reference TRBV9 and TRBJ2-2, is DSGVTQTPKHLITATGQRVTLRCSPRSGDLSVYWYQQSLDQGLQFLIQYYNGEERAKGNILERFSAQQFPDLHSELNLSSLELGDSALYFCASSVAPNAGELFFGEGSRLTVL.

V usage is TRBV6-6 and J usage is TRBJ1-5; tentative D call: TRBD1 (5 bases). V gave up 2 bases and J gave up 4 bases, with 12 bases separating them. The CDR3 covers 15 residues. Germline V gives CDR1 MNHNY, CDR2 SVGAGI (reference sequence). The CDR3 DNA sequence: TGTGCCAGCAGTTACGTTTCAGGGCTGAATCAGCCCCAGCATTTT. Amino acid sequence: CASSYVSGLNQPQHF.

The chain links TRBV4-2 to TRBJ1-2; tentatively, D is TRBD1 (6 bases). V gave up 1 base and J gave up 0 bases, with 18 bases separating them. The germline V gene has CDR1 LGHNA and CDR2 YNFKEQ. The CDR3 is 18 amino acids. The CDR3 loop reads CASSQGPPGQSSNYGYTF. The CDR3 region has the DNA TGTGCCAGCAGCCAAGGTCCTCCCGGACAGTCGTCTAACTATGGCTACACCTTC.

The CDR3 sequence: CASSSAANYNSPLHF. CDR3 sequence (DNA): TGTGCCAGCAGTTCAGCGGCCAATTATAATTCACCCCTCCACTTT. The chain uses TRBV7-9 and TRBJ1-6; no clear D. In germline, CDR1 is SEHNR, CDR2 FQNEAQ (reference sequence). The CDR3 has 15 residues. Trimming pared 6 bases from V and 4 bases from J, leaving 13 bases between.

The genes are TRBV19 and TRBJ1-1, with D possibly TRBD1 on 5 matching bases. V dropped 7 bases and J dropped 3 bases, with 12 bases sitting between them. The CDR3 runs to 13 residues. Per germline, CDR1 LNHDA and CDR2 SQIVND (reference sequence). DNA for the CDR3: TGTGCCAGTAATCGGGGGTTCGACACTGAAGCTTTCTTT. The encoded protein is CASNRGFDTEAFF.

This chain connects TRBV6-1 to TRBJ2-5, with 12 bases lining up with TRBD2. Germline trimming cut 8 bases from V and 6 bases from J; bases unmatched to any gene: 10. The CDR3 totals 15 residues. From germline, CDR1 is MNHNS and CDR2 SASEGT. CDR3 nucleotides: TGTGCCAGCCGGTGGACTAGCGGGGAGACAAAGACCCAGTACTTC. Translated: CASRWTSGETKTQYF.

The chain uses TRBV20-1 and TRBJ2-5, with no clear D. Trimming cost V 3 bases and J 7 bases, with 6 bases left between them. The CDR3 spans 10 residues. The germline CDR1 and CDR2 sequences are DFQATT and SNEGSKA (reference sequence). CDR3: CSASPGTQYF. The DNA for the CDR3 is TGCAGTGCTAGCCCAGGGACCCAGTACTTC.

CDR3 sequence: CASSPPESGSGGTYEQYF. CDR3 nucleotides: TGTGCCAGCTCACCACCGGAAAGTGGGTCAGGGGGAACCTACGAGCAGTACTTC. The rearrangement uses TRBV18 and TRBJ2-7; 7 nucleotides line up with TRBD1. The V gene end was trimmed by 0 bases and the J gene end by 2 bases; junction bases not matched to a gene: 13. The CDR3 runs 18 residues. CDR1 and CDR2 (germline): KGHSH, LQKENI.

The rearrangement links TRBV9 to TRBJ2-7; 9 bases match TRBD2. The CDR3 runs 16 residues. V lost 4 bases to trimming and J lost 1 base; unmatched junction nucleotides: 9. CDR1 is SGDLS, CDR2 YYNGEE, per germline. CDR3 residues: CASSPPGRGGSYEQYF. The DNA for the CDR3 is TGTGCCAGCAGCCCCCCTGGGCGGGGGGGGTCCTACGAGCAGTACTTC.

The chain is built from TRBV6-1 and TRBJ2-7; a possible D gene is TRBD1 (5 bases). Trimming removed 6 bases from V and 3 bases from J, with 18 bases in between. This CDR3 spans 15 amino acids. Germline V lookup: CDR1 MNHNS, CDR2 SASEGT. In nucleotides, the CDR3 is TGTGCCAGCAGACGCGAGACAGACACATTCTACGAGCAGTACTTC. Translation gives CASRRETDTFYEQYF.

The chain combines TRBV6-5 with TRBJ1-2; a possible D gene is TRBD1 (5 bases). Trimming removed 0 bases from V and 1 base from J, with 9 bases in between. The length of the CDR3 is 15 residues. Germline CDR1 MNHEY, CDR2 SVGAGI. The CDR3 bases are TGTGCCAGCAGTTACTCCGGGACTATTAACTATGGCTACACCTTC. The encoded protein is CASSYSGTINYGYTF.

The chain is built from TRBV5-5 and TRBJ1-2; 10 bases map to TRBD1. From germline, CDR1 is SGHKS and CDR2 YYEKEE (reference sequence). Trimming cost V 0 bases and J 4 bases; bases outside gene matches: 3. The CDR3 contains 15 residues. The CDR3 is CASSLGDRGPYGYTF. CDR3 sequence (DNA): TGTGCCAGCAGCTTGGGGGACAGGGGACCCTATGGCTACACCTTC.